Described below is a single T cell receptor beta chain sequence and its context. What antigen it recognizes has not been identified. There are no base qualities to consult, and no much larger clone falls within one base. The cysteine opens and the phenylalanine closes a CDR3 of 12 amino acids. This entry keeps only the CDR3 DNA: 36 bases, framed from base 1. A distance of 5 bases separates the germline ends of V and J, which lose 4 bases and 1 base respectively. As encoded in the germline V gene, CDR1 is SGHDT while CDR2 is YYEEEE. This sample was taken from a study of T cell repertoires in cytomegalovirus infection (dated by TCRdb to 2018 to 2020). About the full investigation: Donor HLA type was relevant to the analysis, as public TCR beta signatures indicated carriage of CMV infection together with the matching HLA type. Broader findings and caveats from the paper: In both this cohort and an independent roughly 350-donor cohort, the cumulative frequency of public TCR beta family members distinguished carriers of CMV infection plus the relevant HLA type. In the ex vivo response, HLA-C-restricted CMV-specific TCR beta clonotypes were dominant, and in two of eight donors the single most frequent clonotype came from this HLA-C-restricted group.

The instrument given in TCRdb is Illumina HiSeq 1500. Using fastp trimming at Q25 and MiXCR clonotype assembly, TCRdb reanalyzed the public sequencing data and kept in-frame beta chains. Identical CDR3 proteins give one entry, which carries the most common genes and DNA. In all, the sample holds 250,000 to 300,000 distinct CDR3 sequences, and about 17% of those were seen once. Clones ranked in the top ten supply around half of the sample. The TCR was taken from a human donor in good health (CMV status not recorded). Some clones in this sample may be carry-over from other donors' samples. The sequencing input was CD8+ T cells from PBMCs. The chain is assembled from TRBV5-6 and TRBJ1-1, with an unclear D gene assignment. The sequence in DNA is TGTGCCAGCAGCGTTTGGAACACTGAAGCTTTCTTT. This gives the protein CASSVWNTEAFF.